Shown below are 2 T cell receptor beta chains from a single sample sequenced in a study of pediatric ulcerative colitis (dated by TCRdb to between 2019 and 2020). Library prep was done by the immunoSEQ multiplex PCR assay. TCRdb took this table from immuneACCESS and kept in-frame rearrangements with V and J called. Such tables lack part of the clones; where checked against another copy, unresolved V genes explain under half of the gap, and the rest is unexplained. The sample table shows some 57,000 clones, and about 90% are seen once. Of the sample, approximately 1.5% falls within the top ten clones. Sequencing was performed on blood. These TCRs come from a boy between 10 and 17 years old who was a control in a study of pediatric ulcerative colitis.

The gene calls are TRBV28 and TRBJ2-7, with 8 bases identical to TRBD1. CDR3 length: 14 residues. Germline lookup yields CDR1 MDHEN and CDR2 SYDVKM. J lost 4 bases, V lost 1 base, and 3 bases had no gene match. CDR3 region: CASSLSGQVYEQYF. CDR3 DNA sequence: TGTGCCAGCAGTTTATCGGGACAGGTATACGAGCAGTACTTC.

CDR3 amino acids: CASKELNTGELFF. The CDR3, as DNA: TGTGCCAGCAAAGAACTTAACACCGGGGAGCTGTTTTTT. The V call is TRBV7-9, the J call TRBJ2-2; unclear D gene. This CDR3 contains 13 residues. V lost 7 bases to trimming and J lost 2 bases, with 8 bases between them. The germline V gene encodes CDR1 SEHNR and CDR2 FQNEAQ (reference sequence).